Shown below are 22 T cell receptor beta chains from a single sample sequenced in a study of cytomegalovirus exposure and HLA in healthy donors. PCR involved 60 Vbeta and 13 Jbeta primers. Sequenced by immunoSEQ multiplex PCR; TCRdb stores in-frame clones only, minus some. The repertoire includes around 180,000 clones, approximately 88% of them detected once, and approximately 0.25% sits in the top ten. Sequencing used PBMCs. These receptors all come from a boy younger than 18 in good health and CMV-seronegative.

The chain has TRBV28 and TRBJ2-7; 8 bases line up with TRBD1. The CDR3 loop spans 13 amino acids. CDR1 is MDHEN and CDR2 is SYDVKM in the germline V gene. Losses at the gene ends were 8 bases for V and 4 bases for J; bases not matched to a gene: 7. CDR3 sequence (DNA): TGTGCCAGCGGGACAGGCAAGATTTACGAGCAGTACTTC. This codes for CASGTGKIYEQYF.

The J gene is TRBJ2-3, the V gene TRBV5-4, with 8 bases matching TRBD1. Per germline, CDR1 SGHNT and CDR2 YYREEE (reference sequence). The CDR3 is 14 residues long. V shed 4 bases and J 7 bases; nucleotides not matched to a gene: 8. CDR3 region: CASSPPRGLNTQYF. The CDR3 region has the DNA TGTGCCAGCAGCCCACCCAGGGGGCTAAATACGCAGTATTTT.

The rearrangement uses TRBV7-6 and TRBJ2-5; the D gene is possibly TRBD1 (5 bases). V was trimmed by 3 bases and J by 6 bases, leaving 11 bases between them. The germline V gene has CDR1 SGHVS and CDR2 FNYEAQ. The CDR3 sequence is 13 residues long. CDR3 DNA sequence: TGTGCCAGCAGCTTGGCAGGGTCCAAGACCCAGTACTTC. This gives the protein CASSLAGSKTQYF.

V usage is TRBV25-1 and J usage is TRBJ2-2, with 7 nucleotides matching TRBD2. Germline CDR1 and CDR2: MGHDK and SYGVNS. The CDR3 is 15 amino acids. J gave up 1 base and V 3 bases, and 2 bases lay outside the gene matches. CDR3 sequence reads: CASSDQRGNTGELFF. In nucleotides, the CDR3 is TGTGCCAGCAGTGACCAGCGGGGGAACACCGGGGAGCTGTTTTTT.

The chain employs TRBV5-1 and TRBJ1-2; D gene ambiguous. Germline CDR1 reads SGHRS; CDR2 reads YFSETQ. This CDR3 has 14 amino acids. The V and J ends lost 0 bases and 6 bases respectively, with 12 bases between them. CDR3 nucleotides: TGCGCCAGCAGCTTGGGACATTCTGCCAATGGCTACACCTTC. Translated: CASSLGHSANGYTF.

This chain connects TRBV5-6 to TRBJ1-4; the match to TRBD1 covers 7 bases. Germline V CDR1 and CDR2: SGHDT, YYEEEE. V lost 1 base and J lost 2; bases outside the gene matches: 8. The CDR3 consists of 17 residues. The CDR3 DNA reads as TGTGCCAGCAGCTTGTACGACAGGGTGTCGACTAATGAAAAACTGTTTTTT. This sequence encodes CASSLYDRVSTNEKLFF. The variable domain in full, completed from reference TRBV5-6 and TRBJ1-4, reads DAGVTQSPTHLIKTRGQQVTLRCSPKSGHDTVSWYQQALGQGPQFIFQYYEEEERQRGNFPDRFSGHQFPNYSSELNVNALLLGDSALYLCASSLYDRVSTNEKLFFGSGTQLSVL.

CDR3 residues: CASSTEGGNGGYTF. The CDR3 DNA is TGCGCCAGCAGCACTGAGGGGGGGAACGGTGGCTACACCTTC. This chain links TRBV5-1 with TRBJ1-2, with a weak D call TRBD1 (6 bases). Per germline, CDR1 SGHRS and CDR2 YFSETQ. Trimming shortened V by 4 bases and J by 7 bases, and 17 bases separated the two germline ends. The CDR3 has 14 residues.

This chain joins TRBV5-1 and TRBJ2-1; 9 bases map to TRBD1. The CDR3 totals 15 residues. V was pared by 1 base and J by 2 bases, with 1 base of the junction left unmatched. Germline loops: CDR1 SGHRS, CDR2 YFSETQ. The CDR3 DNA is TGCGCCAGCAGCTTGCACAGGGGGCCCTACAATGAGCAGTTCTTC. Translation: CASSLHRGPYNEQFF.

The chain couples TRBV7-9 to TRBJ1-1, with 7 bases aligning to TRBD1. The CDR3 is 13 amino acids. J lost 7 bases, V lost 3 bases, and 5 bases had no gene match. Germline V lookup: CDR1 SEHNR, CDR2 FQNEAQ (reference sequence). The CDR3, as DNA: TGTGCCAGCAGCTTTCAGGGGGGCGTTGAAGCTTTCTTT. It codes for CASSFQGGVEAFF. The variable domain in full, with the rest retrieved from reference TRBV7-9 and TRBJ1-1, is DTGVSQNPRHKITKRGQNVTFRCDPISEHNRLYWYRQTLGQGPEFLTYFQNEAQLEKSRLLSDRFSAERPKGSFSTLEIQRTEQGDSAMYLCASSFQGGVEAFFGQGTRLTVV.

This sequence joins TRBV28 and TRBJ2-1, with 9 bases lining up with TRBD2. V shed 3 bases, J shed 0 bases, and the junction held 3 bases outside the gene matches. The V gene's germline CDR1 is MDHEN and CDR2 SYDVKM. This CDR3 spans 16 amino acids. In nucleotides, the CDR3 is TGTGCCAGCAGTTTTAGGACTAGCGACTCCTACAATGAGCAGTTCTTC. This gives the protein CASSFRTSDSYNEQFF.

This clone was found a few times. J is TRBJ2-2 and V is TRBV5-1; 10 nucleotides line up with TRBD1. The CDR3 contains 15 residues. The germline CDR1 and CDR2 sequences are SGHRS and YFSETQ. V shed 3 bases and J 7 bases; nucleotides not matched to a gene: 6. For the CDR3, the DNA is TGCGCCAGCAGCTACCGACAGGGGGCGGTCGGGGAGCTGTTTTTT. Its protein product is CASSYRQGAVGELFF.

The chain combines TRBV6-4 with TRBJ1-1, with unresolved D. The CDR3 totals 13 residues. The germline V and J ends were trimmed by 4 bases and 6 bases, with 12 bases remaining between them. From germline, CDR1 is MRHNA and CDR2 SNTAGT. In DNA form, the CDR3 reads TGTGCCAGCAGTGTTACGGGAAGCGCTGAAGCTTTCTTT. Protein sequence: CASSVTGSAEAFF.

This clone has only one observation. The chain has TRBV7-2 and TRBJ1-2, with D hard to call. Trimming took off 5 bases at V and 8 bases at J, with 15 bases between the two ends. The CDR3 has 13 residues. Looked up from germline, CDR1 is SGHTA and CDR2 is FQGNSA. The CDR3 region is CASSPGPGRGYTF. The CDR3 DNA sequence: TGTGCCAGCAGCCCAGGCCCTGGGAGGGGCTACACCTTC.

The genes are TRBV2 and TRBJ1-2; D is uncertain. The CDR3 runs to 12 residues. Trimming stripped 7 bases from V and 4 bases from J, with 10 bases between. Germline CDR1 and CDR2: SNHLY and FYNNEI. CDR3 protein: CASNSGIYGYTF. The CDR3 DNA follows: TGTGCCAGCAATTCCGGTATCTATGGCTACACCTTC.

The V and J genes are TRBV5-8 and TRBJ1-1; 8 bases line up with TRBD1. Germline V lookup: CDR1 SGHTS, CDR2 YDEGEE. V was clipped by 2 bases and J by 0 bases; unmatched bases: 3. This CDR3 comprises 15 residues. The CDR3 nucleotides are TGTGCCAGCAGCTTCAGGGGGCGCATGAACACTGAAGCTTTCTTT. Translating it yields CASSFRGRMNTEAFF.

The CDR3 loop is CASSLGHLNTEAFF. The CDR3 DNA is TGCGCCAGCAGCTTGGGACACCTGAACACTGAAGCTTTCTTT. The chain couples TRBV5-1 to TRBJ1-1; no firm D call. The ends were cut back, 0 bases at V and 0 bases at J, with 6 bases in the middle. The length of the CDR3 is 14 residues. Germline lookup yields CDR1 SGHRS and CDR2 YFSETQ. Drawing the rest from reference TRBV5-1 and TRBJ1-1, the complete variable domain is KAGVTQTPRYLIKTRGQQVTLSCSPISGHRSVSWYQQTPGQGLQFLFEYFSETQRNKGNFPGRFSGRQFSNSRSEMNVSTLELGDSALYLCASSLGHLNTEAFFGQGTRLTVV.

CDR3 sequence reads: CASSQDSGANYGYTF. The CDR3 bases are TGCGCCAGCAGCCAAGATTCCGGAGCTAACTATGGCTACACCTTC. The genes are TRBV4-3 and TRBJ1-2; unclear D gene. The ends were cut back, 0 bases at V and 0 bases at J, with 8 bases in the middle. The CDR3 has 15 amino acids. The germline CDR1 and CDR2 sequences are LGHNA and YSLEER.

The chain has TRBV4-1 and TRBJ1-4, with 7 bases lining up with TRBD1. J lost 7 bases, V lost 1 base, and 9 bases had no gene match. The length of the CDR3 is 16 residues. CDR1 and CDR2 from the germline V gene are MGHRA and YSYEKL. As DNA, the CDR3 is TGCGCCAGCAGCCAAGCCGGAGCAGGGGGGAGTGAAAAACTGTTTTTT. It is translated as CASSQAGAGGSEKLFF.

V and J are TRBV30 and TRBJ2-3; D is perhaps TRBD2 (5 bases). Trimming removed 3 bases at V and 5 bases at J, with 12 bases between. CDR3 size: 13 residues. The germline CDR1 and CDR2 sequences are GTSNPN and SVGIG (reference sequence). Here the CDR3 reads CAWSGLKLDTQYF. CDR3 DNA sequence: TGTGCCTGGAGCGGACTCAAGTTAGATACGCAGTATTTT.

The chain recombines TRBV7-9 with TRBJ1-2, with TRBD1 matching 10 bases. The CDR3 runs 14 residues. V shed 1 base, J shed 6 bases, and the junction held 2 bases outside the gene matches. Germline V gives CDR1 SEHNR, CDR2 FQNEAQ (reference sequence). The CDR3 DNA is TGTGCCAGCAGCTTAGGGGACAGGGGAGATGGCTACACCTTC. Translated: CASSLGDRGDGYTF.

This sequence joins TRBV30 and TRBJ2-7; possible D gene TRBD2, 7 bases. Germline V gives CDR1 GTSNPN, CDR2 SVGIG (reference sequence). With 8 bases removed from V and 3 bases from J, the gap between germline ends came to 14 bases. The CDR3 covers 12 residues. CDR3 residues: CAGGGGGYEQYF. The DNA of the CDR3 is TGTGCCGGGGGCGGGGGCGGCTACGAGCAGTACTTC. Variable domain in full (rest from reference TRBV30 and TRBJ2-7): SQTIHQWPATLVQPVGSPLSLECTVEGTSNPNLYWYRQAAGRGLQLLFYSVGIGQISSEVPQNLSASRPQDRQFILSSKKLLLSDSGFYLCAGGGGGYEQYFGPGTRLTVT.

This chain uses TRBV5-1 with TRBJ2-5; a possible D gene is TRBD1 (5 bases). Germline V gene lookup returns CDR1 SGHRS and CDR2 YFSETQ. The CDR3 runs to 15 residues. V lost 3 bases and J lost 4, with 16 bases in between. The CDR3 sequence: CASSYFGPRGETQYF. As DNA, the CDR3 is TGCGCCAGCAGCTATTTTGGGCCAAGGGGAGAGACCCAGTACTTC.